The 15 T cell receptor beta chains below were found in one sample sequenced in a study of beta chain features in type 1 diabetes. The study reverse transcribed the entire isolated RNA, so it sequenced expressed TCRB transcripts. Assay used: immunoSEQ multiplex PCR; TCRdb lists only in-frame clones, some missing. Found here are over 150,000 clones, over 6% of them singletons; the top ten hold 0.5%. General study findings and limits: For Type 1 diabetes patients, all four CD4+ subsets carried TCRB CDR3s that were moderately but significantly shorter.

What these receptors recognize is not known. The sequenced sample was central memory CD4+ T cells from blood. All receptors come from a young man with type 1 diabetes.

This clone occurred a few times. DNA for the CDR3: TGTGCCAGCAAAAGGACAGACTATGGCTACACCTTC. It codes for CASKRTDYGYTF. The chain recombines TRBV6-5 with TRBJ1-2; weak D call: TRBD1 (6 bases). The CDR3 spans 12 residues. The V end lost 7 bases, the J end lost 3 bases, and 9 bases lay between the germline ends. From germline, CDR1 is MNHEY and CDR2 SVGAGI.

The table lists this clone with a few counts. The V gene is TRBV6-5, the J gene TRBJ2-1; 11 nucleotides agree with TRBD2. The germline V gene has CDR1 MNHEY and CDR2 SVGAGI. V lost 4 bases, J lost 5 bases, and 7 bases stayed unmatched. The CDR3 sequence is 16 residues long. CDR3 sequence reads: CASSLLGTSGHNEQFF. In nucleotides, the CDR3 is TGTGCCAGCAGTTTACTAGGGACTAGCGGTCACAATGAGCAGTTCTTC.

This clone was counted between two and nine times. The rearrangement joins TRBV15 to TRBJ2-7; TRBD1 agrees at 11 bases. The V segment lost 0 bases and the J segment 9 bases; nucleotides outside the gene matches: 10. The germline V gene encodes CDR1 LNHNV and CDR2 YYDKDF (reference sequence). The CDR3 has 16 residues. For the CDR3, the DNA is TGTGCCACCAGCAGAGATCGCTGGGACAGGGGGATTGGGCAGTACTTC. It translates to CATSRDRWDRGIGQYF. Looking up the rest from reference TRBV15 and TRBJ2-7 gives the full variable domain: DAMVIQNPRYQVTQFGKPVTLSCSQTLNHNVMYWYQQKSSQAPKLLFHYYDKDFNNEADTPDNFQSRRPNTSFCFLDIRSPGLGDTAMYLCATSRDRWDRGIGQYFGPGTRLTVT.

The sample holds a few counts of this clone. The chain recombines TRBV9 with TRBJ1-4; D unresolved. Trimming cost V 0 bases and J 4 bases, with 10 bases left between them. CDR1 SGDLS and CDR2 YYNGEE come from the germline V gene. CDR3 length: 15 residues. The CDR3 bases are TGTGCCAGCAGCGTAGAGGGAGGGAATAATGAAAAACTGTTTTTT. As protein: CASSVEGGNNEKLFF. Supplemented by reference TRBV9 and TRBJ1-4, the full variable domain reads DSGVTQTPKHLITATGQRVTLRCSPRSGDLSVYWYQQSLDQGLQFLIQYYNGEERAKGNILERFSAQQFPDLHSELNLSSLELGDSALYFCASSVEGGNNEKLFFGSGTQLSVL.

In DNA form, the CDR3 reads TGTGCCTGGAGTACCCGGACAGGGGGTAGAAGAAATCAGCCCCAGCATTTT. It is translated as CAWSTRTGGRRNQPQHF. This sequence joins TRBV30 and TRBJ1-5, with 10 bases identical to TRBD1. This CDR3 is built from 17 residues. Germline V gives CDR1 GTSNPN, CDR2 SVGIG (reference sequence). J lost 4 bases, V lost 2 bases, and 11 bases had no gene match.

This clone was recorded at least ten times. The CDR3 nucleotides read TGCGCCAGCAGTCGCCAGGACAGGGGAAACTACGAGCAGTACTTC. Translating it yields CASSRQDRGNYEQYF. The rearrangement uses TRBV23-1 and TRBJ2-7, with 9 bases identical to TRBD1. TRBV23-1 is an open reading frame, and its role is uncertain. The CDR3 covers 15 residues. Trimming removed 4 bases from V and 3 bases from J; junction bases left unmatched: 7.

The chain joins TRBV6-5 to TRBJ1-2; perhaps TRBD1 as D (6 bases). Germline-derived CDR1 and CDR2 are MNHEY and SVGAGI. V gave up 5 bases and J gave up 7 bases, with 14 bases separating them. The CDR3 loop spans 13 amino acids. The CDR3 sequence is CASSLQLGGGYTF. CDR3 sequence (DNA): TGTGCCAGCAGTCTACAGCTAGGGGGTGGCTACACCTTC.

In its sample, this clone was seen a few times. This chain links TRBV7-2 with TRBJ2-5; D gene uncertain. The V end was cut by 3 bases, the J end by 6 bases, with 8 bases between. Germline V gene data show CDR1 as SGHTA and CDR2 as FQGNSA. This CDR3 has 12 residues. DNA for the CDR3: TGTGCCAGCAGCTTCTCCCAGAAGACCCAGTACTTC. Translation gives CASSFSQKTQYF. Variable domain in full (rest from reference TRBV7-2 and TRBJ2-5): GAGVSQSPSNKVTEKGKDVELRCDPISGHTALYWYRQSLGQGLEFLIYFQGNSAPDKSGLPSDRFSAERTGGSVSTLTIQRTQQEDSAVYLCASSFSQKTQYFGPGTRLLVL.

The chain links TRBV5-4 to TRBJ1-3, with 8 bases identical to TRBD1. V shed 4 bases, J shed 3 bases, and the junction held 6 bases outside the gene matches. There are 15 residues in the CDR3. Germline V gene data show CDR1 as SGHNT and CDR2 as YYREEE (reference sequence). The CDR3 bases are TGTGCCAGCAGCAACCGACAGGGGAGTGGAAACACCATATATTTT. Its protein product is CASSNRQGSGNTIYF. The full variable domain, completed using reference TRBV5-4 and TRBJ1-3, is ETGVTQSPTHLIKTRGQQVTLRCSSQSGHNTVSWYQQALGQGPQFIFQYYREEENGRGNFPPRFSGLQFPNYSSELNVNALELDDSALYLCASSNRQGSGNTIYFGEGSWLTVV.

This clone came up a few times. The rearrangement uses TRBV11-1 and TRBJ2-1; no reliable D call. This CDR3 region has 15 residues. Trimming pared 7 bases from V and 0 bases from J, leaving 13 bases between. Germline CDR1 is SGHAT and CDR2 is FQDESV (reference sequence). CDR3 bases: TGTGCCAGCACCTCTGGCTGGAGCTCCTACAATGAGCAGTTCTTC. It translates to CASTSGWSSYNEQFF.

Ten or more counts support this clone. J is TRBJ2-5 and V is TRBV11-2, with 9 nucleotides matching TRBD2. This CDR3 has 15 residues. Trimming took 4 bases from V and 3 from J; bases not matched to a gene: 6. Germline lookup yields CDR1 SGHAT and CDR2 FQNNGV. The CDR3 DNA is TGTGCCAGCAGCTCCGGACTAGCGCATGAAGAGACCCAGTACTTC. It codes for CASSSGLAHEETQYF.

This clone was recorded a few times. CDR3 protein: CASSTLGDEQFF. The DNA for the CDR3 is TGTGCCAGCAGCACACTAGGAGATGAGCAGTTCTTC. V is TRBV7-9 and J is TRBJ2-1; D is perhaps TRBD2 (5 bases). Trimming pared 5 bases from V and 8 bases from J, leaving 10 bases between. Germline V CDR1 and CDR2: SEHNR, FQNEAQ (reference sequence). CDR3 length equals 12 residues.

This clone was counted between two and nine times. The CDR3 DNA sequence: TGTGCCAGTAGAGGACACGGAAATAAAGAGACCCAGTACTTC. Amino acid sequence: CASRGHGNKETQYF. This chain joins TRBV19 and TRBJ2-5, with D tentatively TRBD1 (5 bases). This CDR3 contains 14 residues. CDR1 and CDR2 (germline): LNHDA, SQIVND (reference sequence). With 6 bases removed from V and 3 bases from J, the gap between germline ends came to 14 bases.

This clone showed up just once. The V gene is TRBV20-1, the J gene TRBJ2-7; D not resolved. CDR1 and CDR2 from the germline V gene are DFQATT and SNEGSKA (reference sequence). The V and J ends lost 4 bases and 3 bases respectively, with 7 bases between them. This CDR3 region has 11 residues. The CDR3 here is CSAIPSYEQYF. CDR3 coding DNA: TGCAGTGCTATCCCCAGCTACGAGCAGTACTTC.

This clone has more than one count but fewer than ten. The V gene is TRBV30, the J gene TRBJ2-7; maybe TRBD1 (6 bases). The CDR3 has 16 residues. The germline V gene has CDR1 GTSNPN and CDR2 SVGIG (reference sequence). The V gene lost 1 base and the J gene lost 5 bases, with 21 bases spanning the gap. Here the CDR3 DNA reads TGTGCCTGGAGTGCGGGTGTGGGCAGGGGAAGAAACGAGCAGTACTTC. Its translation is CAWSAGVGRGRNEQYF.